The clone carrying this T cell receptor (beta chain) occurred many times. Its antigen is still unknown. This sample is drawn from a study of spatial heterogeneity in lung cancer. Study results and caveats: Tumor mutation count correlated with how many alpha and beta TCRs expanded intratumorally.

The ends lost 0 bases at V and 3 bases at J; junction bases unmatched: 4. Germline CDR1 reads DFQATT; CDR2 reads SNEGSKA (reference sequence). This CDR3 is built from 14 residues. Documented time point: sample taken at primary tumor resection. The approximately 78 donors had untreated early-stage non-small cell lung cancer. TCRdb re-called the 5' RACE reads through MiXCR, storing one row per CDR3 protein. The sample shows several thousand distinct CDR3 sequences, about 3.7% of them seen only once. This chain connects TRBV20-1 to TRBJ2-7; 8 bases map to TRBD2. The origin of this receptor is a male donor with early-stage non-small cell lung cancer. The sample was lung tumor tissue, taken at surgery. CDR3 region: CSAREGLDVYEQYF. Written as DNA, the CDR3 is TGCAGTGCTAGAGAGGGACTAGATGTCTACGAGCAGTACTTC.